A selection of T cell receptor beta chains follows, all from one sample in a study of cytomegalovirus exposure and HLA in healthy donors. TCRdb's table, derived via immunoSEQ multiplex PCR, lists solely in-frame clones and lacks some. The sample yields around 150,000 clones, 70% seen once. Material for sequencing was PBMCs. Receptor source: a man aged 18 to 29 in good health and CMV-seropositive. The CDR3 runs from the conserved cysteine through the conserved F or W. The D gene is left open where the match is weak. Only some rows state a clone size, as once, few, many or a class for expanded clones.

V gene	D gene	J gene	clone size	CDR3 DNA	CDR3 protein
TRBV5-4	.	TRBJ1-1	.	TGTGCCAGCAGCTGGGGGGGGAACACTGAAGCTTTCTTT	CASSWGGNTEAFF
TRBV9	.	TRBJ2-3	.	TGTGCCAGCAGCGTAGCAGGCTCAGATACGCAGTATTTT	CASSVAGSDTQYF
TRBV28	.	TRBJ1-3	.	TGTGCCAGCAGTTTAGGGGGGGCTCGCGGAAACACCATATATTTT	CASSLGGARGNTIYF
TRBV29-1	.	TRBJ1-1	.	TGCAGCGTGCAGGGTATTATGAACACTGAAGCTTTCTTT	CSVQGIMNTEAFF
TRBV7-2	TRBD1	TRBJ1-2	.	TGTGCCAGCAGCCCTCCGGGACAGGGCAGTGCCACCTTC	CASSPPGQGSATF
TRBV5-1	.	TRBJ1-1	.	TGCGCCAGCAGCTTGGCCGGAAGTGCACGGGCTGAAGCTTTCTTT	CASSLAGSARAEAFF
TRBV4-2	TRBD1	TRBJ1-1	.	TGTGCCAGCAGCCAAAGGACAGGAGATAACACTGAAGCTTTCTTT	CASSQRTGDNTEAFF
TRBV27	.	TRBJ1-2	.	TGTGCCAGCAGCCCACGACTGACCCTAACCTATGGCTACACCTTC	CASSPRLTLTYGYTF
TRBV7-2	.	TRBJ2-6	.	TGTGCCAGCAGCCAAACGATACAGGAGTACAACGTCCTGACTTTC	CASSQTIQEYNVLTF
TRBV5-4	.	TRBJ2-5	.	TGTGCCAGCAGCTTAATCCACTCGAGGGAGACCCAGTACTTC	CASSLIHSRETQYF
TRBV7-2	.	TRBJ1-5	.	TGTGCCAGCAGCGGAAGCCAGCCAGGTAGCAATCAGCCCCAGCATTTT	CASSGSQPGSNQPQHF
TRBV19	TRBD2	TRBJ2-1	few	TGTGCCAGTAGTATACGGACTAGCGCCACCTACAATGAGCAGTTCTTC	CASSIRTSATYNEQFF
TRBV10-3	TRBD2	TRBJ2-3	.	TGTGCCATCAGTGAGTCAAAGCGGGAGATCCCAGATACGCAGTATTTT	CAISESKREIPDTQYF
TRBV11-1	.	TRBJ1-1	.	TGTGCCAGCAGCTTCCAGGGCATGAACACTGAAGCTTTCTTT	CASSFQGMNTEAFF
TRBV19	TRBD1	TRBJ1-4	few	TGTGCCAGTAGTACGACAGGGGATAGAGGTGAAAAACTGTTTTTT	CASSTTGDRGEKLFF
TRBV9	.	TRBJ1-4	.	TGTGCCAGCAGCCCAAGAGGAGCCAACAAACTTGAAAAACTGTTTTTT	CASSPRGANKLEKLFF
TRBV7-8	.	TRBJ1-5	.	TGTGCCAGCAGCTGGATCGGGGCTTTTAGGGAGGGCAATCAGCCCCAGCATTTT	CASSWIGAFREGNQPQHF
TRBV28	TRBD1	TRBJ1-4	.	TGTGCCAGCAGTTTAAGAGGGGGCGCAGATAATGAAAAACTGTTTTTT	CASSLRGGADNEKLFF
TRBV5-1	TRBD2	TRBJ2-3	.	TGCGCCAGCAGCCGTATAGCGGGATTCGGCACAGATACGCAGTATTTT	CASSRIAGFGTDTQYF
TRBV11-3	TRBD1	TRBJ1-1	few	TGTGCGGGGGGCCGGGACAGGGGGGTTGGCACTGAAGCTTTCTTT	CAGGRDRGVGTEAFF
TRBV15	TRBD1	TRBJ1-2	.	TGTGCCACCAGCAGAACATTGGGACAGAGACTCAACCGTAACTATGGCTACACCTTC	CATSRTLGQRLNRNYGYTF
TRBV7-9	.	TRBJ1-2	.	TGTGCCAGCAGCTTATATCCAGGAGGCTACACCTTC	CASSLYPGGYTF
TRBV30	.	TRBJ1-2	.	TGTGCCTGGGGTCAGGGAAATGGCTACACCTTC	CAWGQGNGYTF
TRBV5-1	TRBD1	TRBJ1-2	few	TGCGCCAGCAGCTTACAGGGGGCTGGAATTGTTGGCTACACCTTC	CASSLQGAGIVGYTF
TRBV27	TRBD1	TRBJ2-3	few	TGTGCCAGCACCATAAAACAGGGGGCAGATACGCAGTATTTT	CASTIKQGADTQYF
TRBV19	.	TRBJ1-1	.	TGTGCCAGTAGTAACAAGGCAGGGGCGTACACTGAAGCTTTCTTT	CASSNKAGAYTEAFF
TRBV19	TRBD1	TRBJ1-2	.	TGTGCCAGTAGTATACGGGACAGCAACTATGGCTACACCTTC	CASSIRDSNYGYTF
TRBV7-2	TRBD1	TRBJ1-2	.	TGTGCCAGCAGCTTTACAGGGGAAGGAGGCTACACCTTC	CASSFTGEGGYTF
TRBV5-1	.	TRBJ1-1	few	TGCGCCAGCAGCTTGGCTCCTATTAGAGAGAACACTGAAGCTTTCTTT	CASSLAPIRENTEAFF
TRBV2	.	TRBJ2-1	.	TGTGCCAGCAGTGTGTGGGGAGACAATGAGCAGTTCTTC	CASSVWGDNEQFF
TRBV7-3	.	TRBJ2-1	once	TGTGCCAGCAGCTTACAGGGGGGCGACTACAATGAGCAGTTCTTC	CASSLQGGDYNEQFF
TRBV27	.	TRBJ1-2	once	TGTGCCAGCAGTTTAGGGGGAGGCAACTATGGCTACACCTTC	CASSLGGGNYGYTF
TRBV5-6	TRBD1	TRBJ1-1	.	TGTGCCAGCAGCTTGCCGACAGGGAAGGCTTTCTTT	CASSLPTGKAFF
TRBV6-6	TRBD2	TRBJ2-3	once	TGTGCCAGCAGCAGGACTAGAGGGGCTCGCACAGATACGCAGTATTTT	CASSRTRGARTDTQYF
TRBV2	TRBD1	TRBJ1-5	.	TGTGCCAGCAGTGAAGTGAACACAGGGGGTCAGCCCCAGCATTTT	CASSEVNTGGQPQHF
TRBV5-4	TRBD2	TRBJ2-5	few	TGTGCCAGCAGCCCCGGGACTAGCCGTTCACAAGAGACCCAGTACTTC	CASSPGTSRSQETQYF
TRBV5-1	TRBD2	TRBJ2-1	.	TGCGCCAGCAGCTGGACACGACTAGCGGGAGCCCACAATGAGCAGTTCTTC	CASSWTRLAGAHNEQFF
TRBV5-1	.	TRBJ2-2	.	TGCGCCAGCAGCTTGGACAGTTCCCTACGCACCGGGGAGCTGTTTTTT	CASSLDSSLRTGELFF
TRBV18	.	TRBJ2-1	.	TGTGCCAGCTCGCCTGCCCGGGAGGAGCAGTTCTTC	CASSPAREEQFF
TRBV4-1	TRBD1	TRBJ2-1	.	TGCGCCAGCAGCCAGCGGACAGGATTAAACAATGAGCAGTTCTTC	CASSQRTGLNNEQFF
TRBV30	TRBD2	TRBJ2-5	few	TGTGCCTGGAGGTATGGGACTAGCGGTCCCCAAGAGACCCAGTACTTC	CAWRYGTSGPQETQYF
TRBV7-8	.	TRBJ2-1	once	TGTGCCAGCAGCCCTAGTGAGGACAATGAGCAGTTCTTC	CASSPSEDNEQFF
TRBV6-1	.	TRBJ1-1	.	TGTGCCAGCAGTGTTAGGGGGGGGGTTGAGGCTTTCTTT	CASSVRGGVEAFF